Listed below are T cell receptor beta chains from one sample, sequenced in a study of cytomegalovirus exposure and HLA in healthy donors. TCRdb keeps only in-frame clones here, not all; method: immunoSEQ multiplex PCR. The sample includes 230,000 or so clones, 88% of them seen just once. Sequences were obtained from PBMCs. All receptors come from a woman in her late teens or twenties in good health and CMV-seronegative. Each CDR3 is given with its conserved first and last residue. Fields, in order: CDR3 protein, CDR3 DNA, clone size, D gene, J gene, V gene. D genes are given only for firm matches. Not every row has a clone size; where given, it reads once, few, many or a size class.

CSVFRAHRGTEAFF,TGCAGCGTCTTTAGGGCACACAGGGGCACTGAAGCTTTCTTT,.,TRBD1,TRBJ1-1,TRBV29-1
CASSQDALAETQYF,TGCGCCAGCAGCCAAGATGCTCTAGCCGAGACCCAGTACTTC,few,.,TRBJ2-5,TRBV4-1
CASSLWRDRTDTQYF,TGCGCCAGCAGCTTGTGGCGGGATCGCACAGATACGCAGTATTTT,.,.,TRBJ2-3,TRBV5-1
CASTLNGALSNQPQHF,TGTGCCAGCACGTTAAATGGGGCCTTGAGCAATCAGCCCCAGCATTTT,.,.,TRBJ1-5,TRBV6-6
CASFSGTGVGTQYF,TGTGCCAGCTTTTCCGGGACAGGGGTTGGGACCCAGTACTTC,.,TRBD1,TRBJ2-5,TRBV28
CASSSPTSSEQFF,TGTGCCAGCAGTTCCCCTACTAGCAGTGAGCAGTTCTTC,.,.,TRBJ2-1,TRBV28
CASSGSENTGELFF,TGTGCCAGCAGTGGCAGTGAAAACACCGGGGAGCTGTTTTTT,.,.,TRBJ2-2,TRBV6-5
CASSPGLADTQYF,TGTGCCAGCAGTCCTGGACTAGCAGATACGCAGTATTTT,.,TRBD2,TRBJ2-3,TRBV28
CASIQGWGGSYEQYF,TGTGCCAGCATACAAGGGTGGGGAGGCTCCTACGAGCAGTACTTC,.,.,TRBJ2-7,TRBV27
CASSEYREGTEAFF,TGTGCCAGCAGTGAGTACAGGGAGGGCACTGAAGCTTTCTTT,.,.,TRBJ1-1,TRBV6-1
CASSYSRNYEQYF,TGTGCCAGCAGTTATTCTAGGAACTACGAGCAGTACTTC,.,.,TRBJ2-7,TRBV6-5
CASNSLISSYEQYF,TGCGCCAGCAACTCTCTTATCTCCTCCTACGAGCAGTACTTC,many,.,TRBJ2-7,TRBV4-3
CASSAQPGQGRFATEAFF,TGTGCCAGCAGCGCGCAACCAGGACAGGGACGGTTTGCCACTGAAGCTTTCTTT,.,TRBD1,TRBJ1-1,TRBV9
CASREGTVYGYTF,TGTGCCAGCAGGGAGGGGACGGTCTATGGCTACACCTTC,.,.,TRBJ1-2,TRBV28
CASSVSSLSSYEQYF,TGTGCCAGCAGCGTCAGTTCCCTGTCCTCCTACGAGCAGTACTTC,.,.,TRBJ2-7,TRBV7-2
CASSPTIRASLAVKDEQFF,TGCGCCAGCAGCCCCACCATTAGAGCCTCCCTAGCGGTTAAGGATGAGCAGTTCTTC,.,TRBD2,TRBJ2-1,TRBV5-1
CASSQGGLGRSREQFF,TGTGCCAGCAGCCAAGGCGGGCTCGGTCGGTCCCGGGAGCAGTTCTTC,.,.,TRBJ2-1,TRBV14
CASSLGTGEAYEQYF,TGTGCCAGCAGCTTAGGGACAGGGGAGGCCTACGAGCAGTACTTC,.,TRBD1,TRBJ2-7,TRBV7-8
CSLQGAGETQYF,TGCAGCTTACAGGGGGCAGGGGAGACCCAGTACTTC,.,TRBD1,TRBJ2-5,TRBV29-1
CASSLSVRRGAEAFF,TGCGCCAGCAGCTTGTCGGTTAGGAGGGGCGCTGAAGCTTTCTTT,.,.,TRBJ1-1,TRBV5-1
CAWSEYGGDGYTF,TGTGCCTGGAGTGAGTATGGAGGGGATGGCTACACCTTC,.,.,TRBJ1-2,TRBV30
CASSSHRPSGSASGGSGANVLTF,TGCGCCAGCAGCTCGCACCGACCTAGCGGGAGCGCCTCAGGCGGTTCTGGGGCCAACGTCCTGACTTTC,.,TRBD2,TRBJ2-6,TRBV5-1
CASSSHDRGGSYGYTF,TGTGCCAGCAGTTCGCACGACAGGGGTGGAAGCTATGGCTACACCTTC,.,TRBD1,TRBJ1-2,TRBV7-9
CASSIKGLPVPSEQFF,TGTGCCAGTAGTATTAAAGGACTTCCGGTCCCGAGTGAGCAGTTCTTC,once,.,TRBJ2-1,TRBV19
CASSYPSGYEQYF,TGTGCCAGCAGTTACCCATCAGGGTACGAGCAGTACTTC,once,.,TRBJ2-7,TRBV6-5
CASSTIERPVGYTF,TGTGCCAGCAGCACCATTGAGAGGCCGGTAGGCTACACCTTC,.,.,TRBJ1-2,TRBV28
CASSETGTLNQPQHF,TGTGCCAGTAGCGAGACCGGGACATTGAATCAGCCCCAGCATTTT,few,.,TRBJ1-5,TRBV19
CASSLEVSGSNEQYF,TGTGCCAGCAGCTTAGAAGTCAGCGGGAGCAACGAGCAGTACTTC,.,TRBD2,TRBJ2-7,TRBV7-6